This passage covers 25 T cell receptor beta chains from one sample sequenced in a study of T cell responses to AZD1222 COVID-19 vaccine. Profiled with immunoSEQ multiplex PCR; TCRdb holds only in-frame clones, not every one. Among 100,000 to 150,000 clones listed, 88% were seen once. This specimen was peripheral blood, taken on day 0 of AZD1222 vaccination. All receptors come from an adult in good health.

The CDR3 DNA is TGTGCCAGCAGCACCTACAGGGGGCGAGAATCACCCCTCCACTTT. This translates into CASSTYRGRESPLHF. The rearrangement uses TRBV11-2 and TRBJ1-6; TRBD1 matches 9 bases. The CDR3 consists of 15 residues. Per the germline V gene, CDR1 is SGHAT and CDR2 is FQNNGV. The V and J ends lost 5 bases and 10 bases, in that order; junction bases with no gene match: 9.

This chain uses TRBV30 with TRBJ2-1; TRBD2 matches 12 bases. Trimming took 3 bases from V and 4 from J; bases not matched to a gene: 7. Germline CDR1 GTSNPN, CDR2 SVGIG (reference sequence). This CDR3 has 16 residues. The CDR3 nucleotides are TGTGCCTGGAGCGCCCGACTAGCGGGGGTGTACAATGAGCAGTTCTTC. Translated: CAWSARLAGVYNEQFF.

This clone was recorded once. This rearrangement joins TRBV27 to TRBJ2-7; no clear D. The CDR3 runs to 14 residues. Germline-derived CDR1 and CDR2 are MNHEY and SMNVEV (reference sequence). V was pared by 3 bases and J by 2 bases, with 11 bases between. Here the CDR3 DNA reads TGTGCCAGCAGTTTGGGCGCCGCGGCCTACGAGCAGTACTTC. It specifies CASSLGAAAYEQYF.

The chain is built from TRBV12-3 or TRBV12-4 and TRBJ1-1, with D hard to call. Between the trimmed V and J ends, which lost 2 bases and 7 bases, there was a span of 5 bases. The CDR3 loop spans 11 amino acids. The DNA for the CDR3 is TGTGCCAGCAGTTTACAAAATGAAGCTTTCTTT. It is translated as CASSLQNEAFF.

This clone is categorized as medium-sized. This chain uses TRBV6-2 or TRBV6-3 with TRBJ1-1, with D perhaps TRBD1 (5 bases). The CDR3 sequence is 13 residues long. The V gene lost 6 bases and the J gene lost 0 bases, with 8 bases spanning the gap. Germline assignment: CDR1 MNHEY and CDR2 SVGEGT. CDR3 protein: CASSRGMNTEAFF. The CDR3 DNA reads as TGTGCCAGCAGCCGGGGCATGAACACTGAAGCTTTCTTT.

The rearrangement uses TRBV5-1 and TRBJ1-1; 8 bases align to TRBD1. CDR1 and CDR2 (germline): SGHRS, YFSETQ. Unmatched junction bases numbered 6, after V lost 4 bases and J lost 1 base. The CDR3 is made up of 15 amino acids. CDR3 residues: CASSQWTGTNTEAFF. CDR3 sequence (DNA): TGCGCCAGCAGCCAATGGACAGGGACGAACACTGAAGCTTTCTTT.

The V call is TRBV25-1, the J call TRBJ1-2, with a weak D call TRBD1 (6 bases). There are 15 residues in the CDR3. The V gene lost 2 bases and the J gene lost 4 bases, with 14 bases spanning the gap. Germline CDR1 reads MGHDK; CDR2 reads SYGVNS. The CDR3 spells CASSEAGGAVYGYTF. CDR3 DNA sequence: TGTGCCAGCAGTGAAGCCGGGGGCGCCGTCTATGGCTACACCTTC.

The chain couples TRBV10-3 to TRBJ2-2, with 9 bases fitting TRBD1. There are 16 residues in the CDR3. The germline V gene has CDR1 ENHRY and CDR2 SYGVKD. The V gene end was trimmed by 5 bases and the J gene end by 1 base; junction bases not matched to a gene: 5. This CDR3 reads CAISSGQGRNTGELFF. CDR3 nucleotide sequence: TGTGCCATCAGTTCGGGACAGGGAAGGAACACCGGGGAGCTGTTTTTT.

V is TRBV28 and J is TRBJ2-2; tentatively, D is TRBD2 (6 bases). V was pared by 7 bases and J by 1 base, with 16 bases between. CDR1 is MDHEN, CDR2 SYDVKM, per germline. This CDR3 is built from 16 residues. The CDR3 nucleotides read TGTGCCAGCACGAGGCCGGGGGAGAGGAACACCGGGGAGCTGTTTTTT. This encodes CASTRPGERNTGELFF.

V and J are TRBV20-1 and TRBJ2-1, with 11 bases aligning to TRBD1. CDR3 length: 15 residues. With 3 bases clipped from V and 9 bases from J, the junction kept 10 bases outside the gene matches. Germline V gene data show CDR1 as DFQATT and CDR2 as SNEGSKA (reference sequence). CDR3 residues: CSASGGTGGFTEQFF. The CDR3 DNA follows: TGCAGTGCTAGTGGCGGGACAGGGGGATTCACTGAGCAGTTCTTC.

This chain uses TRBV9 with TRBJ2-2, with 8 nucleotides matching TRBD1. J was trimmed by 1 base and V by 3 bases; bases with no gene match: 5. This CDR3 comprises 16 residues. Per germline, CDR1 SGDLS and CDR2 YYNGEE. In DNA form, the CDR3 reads TGTGCCAGCAGCGGACTCGGACAGGGGAACACCGGGGAGCTGTTTTTT. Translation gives CASSGLGQGNTGELFF.

The CDR3 protein is CGPRSPWGNTIYF. The CDR3 DNA follows: TGTGGCCCCAGGTCCCCATGGGGAAACACCATATATTTT. This chain links TRBV19 with TRBJ1-3, with no clear D. Germline CDR1 is LNHDA and CDR2 is SQIVND (reference sequence). The CDR3 is 13 amino acids. The variable domain in full, with the rest retrieved from reference TRBV19 and TRBJ1-3, is DGGITQSPKYLFRKEGQNVTLSCEQNLNHDAMYWYRQDPGQGLRLIYYSQIVNDFQKGDIAEGYSVSREKKESFPLTVTSAQKNPTAFYLCGPRSPWGNTIYFGEGSWLTVV.

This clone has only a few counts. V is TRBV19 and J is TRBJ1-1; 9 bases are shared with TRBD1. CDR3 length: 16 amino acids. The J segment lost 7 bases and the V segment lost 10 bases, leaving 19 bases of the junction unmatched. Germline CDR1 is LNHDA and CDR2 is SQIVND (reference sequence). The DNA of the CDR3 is TGTGCCAACCGTCGCGATCGACAGGGGGGGTGGAGTGAAGCTTTCTTT. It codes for CANRRDRQGGWSEAFF.

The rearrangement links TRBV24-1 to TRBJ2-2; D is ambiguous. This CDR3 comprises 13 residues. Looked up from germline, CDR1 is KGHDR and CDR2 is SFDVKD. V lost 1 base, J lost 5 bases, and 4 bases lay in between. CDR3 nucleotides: TGTGCCACCAGTGATTTAAGAACCGGGGAGCTGTTTTTT. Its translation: CATSDLRTGELFF.

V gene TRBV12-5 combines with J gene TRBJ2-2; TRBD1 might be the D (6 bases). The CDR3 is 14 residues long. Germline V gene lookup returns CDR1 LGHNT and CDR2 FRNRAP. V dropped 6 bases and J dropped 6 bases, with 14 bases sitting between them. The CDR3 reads CASGSGAPAGELFF. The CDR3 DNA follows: TGTGCTAGTGGCTCAGGGGCCCCGGCCGGGGAGCTGTTTTTT.

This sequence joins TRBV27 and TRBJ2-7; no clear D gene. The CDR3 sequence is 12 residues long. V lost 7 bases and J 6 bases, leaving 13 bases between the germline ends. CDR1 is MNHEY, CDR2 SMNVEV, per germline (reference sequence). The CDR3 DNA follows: TGTGCCAGCAAGACTCGAGGTACCGAGCAGTACTTC. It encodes CASKTRGTEQYF.

In DNA form, the CDR3 reads TGCGCCAGCAGCTTGGCGACTAGCGGGGGACCTCAAGAGACCCAGTACTTC. Amino acids: CASSLATSGGPQETQYF. This chain joins TRBV5-1 and TRBJ2-5; 12 positions agree with TRBD2. CDR3 length: 17 amino acids. Germline V CDR1 and CDR2: SGHRS, YFSETQ. The V gene end was trimmed by 0 bases and the J gene end by 2 bases; junction bases not matched to a gene: 5.

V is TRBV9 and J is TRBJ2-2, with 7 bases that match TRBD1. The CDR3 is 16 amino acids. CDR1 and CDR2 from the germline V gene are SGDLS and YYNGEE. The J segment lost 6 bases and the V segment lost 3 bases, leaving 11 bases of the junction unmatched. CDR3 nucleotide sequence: TGTGCCAGCAGCGCCACAGGGGATCGGTCCTCCGGGGAGCTGTTTTTT. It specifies CASSATGDRSSGELFF.

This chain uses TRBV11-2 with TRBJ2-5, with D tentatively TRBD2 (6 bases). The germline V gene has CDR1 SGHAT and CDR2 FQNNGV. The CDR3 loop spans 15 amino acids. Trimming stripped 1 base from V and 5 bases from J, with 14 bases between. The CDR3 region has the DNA TGTGCCAGCAGCTTAGGGGCTAGCGTGGTGGAGACCCAGTACTTC. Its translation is CASSLGASVVETQYF.

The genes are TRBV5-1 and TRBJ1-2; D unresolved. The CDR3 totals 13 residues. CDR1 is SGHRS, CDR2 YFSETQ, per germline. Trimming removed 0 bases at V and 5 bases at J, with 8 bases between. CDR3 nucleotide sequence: TGCGCCAGCAGCTTGGCCCTGGATTATGGCTACACCTTC. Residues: CASSLALDYGYTF.

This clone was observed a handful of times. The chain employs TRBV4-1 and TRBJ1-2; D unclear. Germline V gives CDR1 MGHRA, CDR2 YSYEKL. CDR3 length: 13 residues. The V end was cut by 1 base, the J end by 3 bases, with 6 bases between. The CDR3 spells CASSQARDYGYTF. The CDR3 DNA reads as TGCGCCAGCAGCCAAGCGAGGGACTATGGCTACACCTTC.

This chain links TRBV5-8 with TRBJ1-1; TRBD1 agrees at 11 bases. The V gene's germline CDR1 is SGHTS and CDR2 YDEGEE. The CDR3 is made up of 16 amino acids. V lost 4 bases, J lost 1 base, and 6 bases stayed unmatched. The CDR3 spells CASSPGTGGWNTEAFF. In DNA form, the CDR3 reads TGTGCCAGCAGCCCTGGGACAGGGGGATGGAACACTGAAGCTTTCTTT.

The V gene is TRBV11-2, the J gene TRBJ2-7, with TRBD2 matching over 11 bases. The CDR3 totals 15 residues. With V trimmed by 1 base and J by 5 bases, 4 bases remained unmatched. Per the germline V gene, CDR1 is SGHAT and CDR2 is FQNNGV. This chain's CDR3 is CASSLALGLADEQYF. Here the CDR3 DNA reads TGTGCCAGCAGCTTAGCGTTGGGACTAGCGGACGAGCAGTACTTC.

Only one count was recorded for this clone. DNA of the CDR3: TGCGCCACCGCCGGACTAGGGGATAATGAGCAGTTCTTC. Translated, it gives CATAGLGDNEQFF. The rearrangement uses TRBV10-1 and TRBJ2-1, with 7 bases lining up with TRBD2. In germline, CDR1 is WNHNN, CDR2 SYGVQD (reference sequence). This CDR3 region has 13 residues. V shed 10 bases, J shed 7 bases, and the junction held 10 bases outside the gene matches.

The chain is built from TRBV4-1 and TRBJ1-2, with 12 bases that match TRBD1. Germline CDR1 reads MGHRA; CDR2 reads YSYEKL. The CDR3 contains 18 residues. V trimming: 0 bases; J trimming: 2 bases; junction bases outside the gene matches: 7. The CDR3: CASSQEGGTGGANYGYTF. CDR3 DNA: TGCGCCAGCAGCCAAGAAGGGGGGACAGGGGGCGCAAACTATGGCTACACCTTC.